The 31 T cell receptor beta chains listed next were all sequenced from one sample in a study of OX40 agonist ivuxolimab in advanced cancers. TCRdb's copy holds only in-frame clones and misses some; the assay was immunoSEQ multiplex PCR. Among tens of thousands of clones listed, roughly 80% were seen once. Material: CD4+ or CD8+ T cells sorted from blood, obtained in a trial of the OX40 agonist ivuxolimab. Source of these receptors: an adult with an advanced solid tumor such as melanoma, head and neck, liver or kidney cancer.

This chain joins TRBV6-6 and TRBJ1-6; TRBD1 is a possible D gene (6 bases). This CDR3 is 16 amino acids long. Per the germline V gene, CDR1 is MNHNY and CDR2 is SVGAGI (reference sequence). Trimming left V 3 bases short and J 4 bases short, with 13 bases between. The CDR3 loop is CASSYADSNYNSPLHF. CDR3 nucleotide sequence: TGTGCCAGCAGTTATGCGGACAGCAATTATAATTCACCCCTCCACTTT.

J is TRBJ1-5 and V is TRBV19; tentatively, D is TRBD1 (6 bases). V dropped 7 bases and J dropped 7 bases, with 20 bases sitting between them. The CDR3 loop spans 15 amino acids. Per the germline V gene, CDR1 is LNHDA and CDR2 is SQIVND (reference sequence). The CDR3 DNA reads TGTGCCAGTATGCTTAGGGGGGGCGTGGGGCAGCCCCAGCATTTT. Protein product: CASMLRGGVGQPQHF.

The V gene is TRBV14, the J gene TRBJ2-1; 14 nucleotides line up with TRBD2. The CDR3 is made up of 17 amino acids. Germline V gene lookup returns CDR1 SGHDN and CDR2 FVKESK. V shed 4 bases and J 9 bases; nucleotides not matched to a gene: 11. CDR3 nucleotides: TGTGCCAGCAGCCTCAGATCGGGACTAGCGGGAGTGGCTGAGCAGTTCTTC. It translates to CASSLRSGLAGVAEQFF.

The chain uses TRBV4-2 and TRBJ1-1; D is uncertain. The CDR3 totals 15 residues. Trimming left V 4 bases short and J 1 base short, with 13 bases between. Germline V gene lookup returns CDR1 LGHNA and CDR2 YNFKEQ. Here the CDR3 reads CASSPRQGQNTEAFF. In DNA form, the CDR3 reads TGTGCCAGCAGCCCACGACAAGGGCAGAACACTGAAGCTTTCTTT.

This rearrangement joins TRBV4-3 to TRBJ2-7; weak D call: TRBD1 (5 bases). Trimming cost V 0 bases and J 3 bases, with 12 bases left between them. Germline-derived CDR1 and CDR2 are LGHNA and YSLEER. The length of the CDR3 is 15 residues. The DNA for the CDR3 is TGCGCCAGCAGCCAAGATAAGGGGTGGGGCTACGAGCAGTACTTC. Translation: CASSQDKGWGYEQYF.

The chain couples TRBV27 to TRBJ2-3; TRBD2 matches 9 bases. The J segment lost 5 bases and the V segment lost 2 bases, leaving 14 bases of the junction unmatched. This CDR3 has 18 residues. Germline CDR1 is MNHEY and CDR2 is SMNVEV (reference sequence). The CDR3 protein is CASSLIPLGGRVVDTQYF. The DNA of the CDR3 is TGTGCCAGCAGTTTAATACCCCTGGGCGGGAGGGTGGTAGATACGCAGTATTTT.

The V gene is TRBV10-1, the J gene TRBJ2-5, with a weak D call TRBD1 (6 bases). CDR1 WNHNN and CDR2 SYGVQD come from the germline V gene (reference sequence). Trimming pared 0 bases from V and 1 base from J, leaving 6 bases between. The length of the CDR3 is 14 residues. The CDR3 sequence: CASSESTGQETQYF. CDR3 bases: TGCGCCAGCAGTGAGTCGACAGGCCAAGAGACCCAGTACTTC.

The V and J genes are TRBV30 and TRBJ1-3; D unclear. V was clipped by 3 bases and J by 0 bases, with 9 bases between them. The CDR3 runs to 14 residues. Germline V gene data show CDR1 as GTSNPN and CDR2 as SVGIG (reference sequence). For the CDR3, the DNA is TGTGCCTGGAGCCCCGGACCCTCTGGAAACACCATATATTTT. Its translation is CAWSPGPSGNTIYF.

The chain employs TRBV5-8 and TRBJ2-5, with 12 bases that match TRBD2. The CDR3 runs 18 residues. Looked up from germline, CDR1 is SGHTS and CDR2 is YDEGEE. V lost 2 bases and J lost 1; bases outside the gene matches: 9. The CDR3 is CASSFTPLAGGGQETQYF. The CDR3 region has the DNA TGTGCCAGCAGCTTTACCCCTCTAGCGGGGGGGGGCCAAGAGACCCAGTACTTC.

Details on this clone: The same CDR3 is also encoded by other DNA sequences in this sample. This chain uses TRBV6-5 with TRBJ1-4, with unresolved D. V lost 3 bases to trimming and J lost 8 bases, with 13 bases between them. The CDR3 has 14 residues. The germline V gene has CDR1 MNHEY and CDR2 SVGAGI. The CDR3 DNA follows: TGTGCCAGCAGTTATTCTGGGGTACGAGAAAAACTGTTTTTT. As protein: CASSYSGVREKLFF.

This clone was observed a single time. The V and J genes are TRBV12-5 and TRBJ2-2; 10 bases align to TRBD2. The V segment lost 0 bases and the J segment 0 bases; nucleotides outside the gene matches: 10. Germline V gene sequence: CDR1 LGHNT, CDR2 FRNRAP. The CDR3 loop spans 20 amino acids. The CDR3 DNA is TGTGCTAGTGGTTTGGTACCCTTGGCTAGCGGGGGATCGAACACCGGGGAGCTGTTTTTT. This sequence encodes CASGLVPLASGGSNTGELFF.

J is TRBJ2-5 and V is TRBV25-1; D possibly corresponds to TRBD2 (6 bases). Germline CDR1 reads MGHDK; CDR2 reads SYGVNS. With 7 bases removed from V and 5 bases from J, the gap between germline ends came to 8 bases. The CDR3 totals 11 residues. The CDR3 region is CASTRGETQYF. Here the CDR3 DNA reads TGTGCCAGCACCCGGGGGGAGACCCAGTACTTC.

V usage is TRBV28 and J usage is TRBJ2-7; a possible D gene is TRBD1 (6 bases). From germline, CDR1 is MDHEN and CDR2 SYDVKM. The CDR3 runs 16 residues. V was pared by 6 bases and J by 7 bases, with 25 bases between. CDR3 residues: CASSPQTGTPITEQYF. The CDR3 DNA reads TGTGCCAGCAGCCCACAAACCGGGACACCCATAACTGAGCAGTACTTC.

The rearrangement links TRBV4-3 to TRBJ2-7, with TRBD1 matching 7 bases. The CDR3 consists of 15 residues. Germline V gene sequence: CDR1 LGHNA, CDR2 YSLEER. V shed 2 bases, J shed 5 bases, and the junction held 9 bases outside the gene matches. The CDR3 nucleotides read TGCGCCAGCAGCCAACTAACAGGGGAAGCGGACGAGCAGTACTTC. It is translated as CASSQLTGEADEQYF.

The CDR3 region is CASSPSYVQKETQYF. DNA for the CDR3: TGCGCCAGCAGCCCCAGTTATGTCCAGAAAGAGACCCAGTACTTC. The J gene is TRBJ2-5, the V gene TRBV5-1; the D is unclear. CDR1 and CDR2 from the germline V gene are SGHRS and YFSETQ. The V and J ends lost 4 bases and 3 bases respectively, with 16 bases between them. This CDR3 has 15 residues.

The V call is TRBV28, the J call TRBJ2-7; no firm D call. Germline V CDR1 and CDR2: MDHEN, SYDVKM. The CDR3 extends over 15 amino acids. V gave up 2 bases and J gave up 0 bases, with 11 bases separating them. The CDR3 DNA follows: TGTGCCAGCAGTTTACCCGGACCGAGCTCCTACGAGCAGTACTTC. Encoded protein: CASSLPGPSSYEQYF.

There are a few counts of this clone. The V gene is TRBV5-8, the J gene TRBJ2-7, with a weak D call TRBD1 (5 bases). Trimming stripped 4 bases from V and 2 bases from J, with 13 bases between. This CDR3 has 14 amino acids. CDR1 is SGHTS, CDR2 YDEGEE, per germline. CDR3 amino acids: CASSLLPGTYEQYF. The CDR3 DNA sequence: TGTGCCAGCAGCCTGCTCCCAGGGACCTACGAGCAGTACTTC.

The chain combines TRBV18 with TRBJ2-3; D not certain. The germline gives CDR1 KGHSH, CDR2 LQKENI. V was pared by 2 bases and J by 5 bases, with 8 bases between. CDR3 length equals 13 residues. The CDR3 bases are TGTGCCAGCTCACCAAGCCAAGGAGATACGCAGTATTTT. Its translation is CASSPSQGDTQYF.

The rearrangement links TRBV19 to TRBJ1-2; D is uncertain. V dropped 6 bases and J dropped 4 bases, with 15 bases sitting between them. Per germline, CDR1 LNHDA and CDR2 SQIVND (reference sequence). CDR3 size: 14 residues. CDR3 in amino acids: CASRTSGGFYGYTF. The CDR3 DNA reads TGTGCCAGTAGAACCTCCGGCGGATTCTATGGCTACACCTTC.

The CDR3 DNA follows: TGTGCCAGCAGTGAGATAGCGGGAGGGACCTACAATGAGCAGTTCTTC. This gives the protein CASSEIAGGTYNEQFF. The V and J genes are TRBV28 and TRBJ2-1; TRBD2 matches at 11 bases. V lost 5 bases and J lost 2; bases outside the gene matches: 5. This CDR3 has 16 residues. Germline CDR1 MDHEN, CDR2 SYDVKM. Using reference TRBV28 and TRBJ2-1 for the parts outside the CDR3, the full variable domain is DVKVTQSSRYLVKRTGEKVFLECVQDMDHENMFWYRQDPGLGLRLIYFSYDVKMKEKGDIPEGYSVSREKKERFSLILESASTNQTSMYLCASSEIAGGTYNEQFFGPGTRLTVL.

The chain is built from TRBV19 and TRBJ1-4; D possibly corresponds to TRBD1 (6 bases). Germline V gene lookup returns CDR1 LNHDA and CDR2 SQIVND (reference sequence). Trimming shortened V by 7 bases and J by 12 bases, and 21 bases separated the two germline ends. The CDR3 spans 14 residues. This chain's CDR3 is CASTAGASRAELFF. DNA of the CDR3: TGTGCCAGTACGGCAGGGGCCAGCCGTGCGGAACTGTTTTTT.

The chain employs TRBV7-8 and TRBJ2-5; tentatively, D is TRBD1 (6 bases). Near its end, the DNA agrees better with TRBJ2-7, so the J call may be wrong. The length of the CDR3 is 13 residues. The V gene's germline CDR1 is SGHVS and CDR2 FQNEAQ. The CDR3 DNA reads as TGTGCCAGCAGCCTCGGACAGCTTTACGAGCAGTACTTC. As protein: CASSLGQLYEQYF.

J is TRBJ2-5 and V is TRBV14, with 7 positions matching TRBD1. In germline, CDR1 is SGHDN, CDR2 FVKESK. There are 14 residues in the CDR3. J lost 3 bases, V lost 5 bases, and 6 bases had no gene match. Written as DNA, the CDR3 is TGTGCCAGCAGCGAACCGGGACAGAAAGAGACCCAGTACTTC. It encodes CASSEPGQKETQYF.

This chain joins TRBV5-4 and TRBJ2-2; D not resolved. The CDR3 consists of 15 residues. Trimming pared 0 bases from V and 4 bases from J, leaving 10 bases between. Germline CDR1 reads SGHNT; CDR2 reads YYREEE (reference sequence). The CDR3, as DNA: TGTGCCAGCAGCTTGGTAGGGCAGCCCACCGGGGAGCTGTTTTTT. This translates into CASSLVGQPTGELFF. The full variable domain, in which reference TRBV5-4 and TRBJ2-2 provide the parts outside the CDR3, is ETGVTQSPTHLIKTRGQQVTLRCSSQSGHNTVSWYQQALGQGPQFIFQYYREEENGRGNFPPRFSGLQFPNYSSELNVNALELDDSALYLCASSLVGQPTGELFFGEGSRLTVL.

The rearrangement joins TRBV4-1 to TRBJ2-2; D possibly corresponds to TRBD1 (5 bases). The CDR3 is 19 residues long. V was shortened by 0 bases and J by 1 base, with 18 bases between the two germline ends. Germline values: CDR1 MGHRA, CDR2 YSYEKL. Here the CDR3 DNA reads TGCGCCAGCAGCCAAGAACCGGTACACAGGTACGAGAACACCGGGGAGCTGTTTTTT. Translation: CASSQEPVHRYENTGELFF.

The genes are TRBV6-1 and TRBJ2-2; 15 bases fit TRBD2. CDR1 MNHNS and CDR2 SASEGT come from the germline V gene. The CDR3 totals 18 residues. V gave up 4 bases and J gave up 6 bases; unmatched junction bases: 9. CDR3 residues: CASSARTSGGAGSGELFF. The CDR3 coding sequence is TGTGCCAGCAGTGCTCGGACTAGCGGGGGGGCCGGTTCCGGGGAGCTGTTTTTT.

The rearrangement joins TRBV27 to TRBJ2-2; possibly TRBD2 for D (6 bases). CDR3 size: 13 residues. CDR1 is MNHEY and CDR2 is SMNVEV in the germline V gene (reference sequence). With 6 bases removed from V and 6 bases from J, the gap between germline ends came to 11 bases. CDR3 residues: CASRLSGAGELFF. The CDR3 DNA reads as TGTGCCAGCAGACTTAGCGGAGCCGGGGAGCTGTTTTTT.

This clone showed up just a few times. Here the CDR3 reads CASSLMLLRDVLTF. Written as DNA, the CDR3 is TGTGCCAGCAGCTTAATGCTCCTCCGAGACGTCCTGACTTTC. This chain connects TRBV7-8 to TRBJ2-6; D ambiguous. The CDR3 extends over 14 amino acids. Germline V gives CDR1 SGHVS, CDR2 FQNEAQ. Trimming shortened V by 2 bases and J by 11 bases, and 13 bases separated the two germline ends.

This clone was seen a few times. The CDR3 DNA reads as TGTGCCAGCAGGCAGACAGGGAACAATCAGCCCCAGCATTTT. Translation: CASRQTGNNQPQHF. J is TRBJ1-5 and V is TRBV6-5; 7 positions agree with TRBD1. The CDR3 contains 14 residues. Germline V lookup: CDR1 MNHEY, CDR2 SVGAGI. The V and J ends lost 6 bases and 3 bases, in that order; junction bases with no gene match: 5.

This chain connects TRBV6-1 to TRBJ1-2, with 7 positions matching TRBD1. V was clipped by 2 bases and J by 4 bases; unmatched bases: 4. In germline, CDR1 is MNHNS, CDR2 SASEGT. CDR3 length: 14 residues. In DNA, the CDR3 is TGTGCCAGCAGTGAATGGGACAGCGGCTATGGCTACACCTTC. Translation: CASSEWDSGYGYTF.

The J gene is TRBJ2-3, the V gene TRBV18; D remains ambiguous. V lost 2 bases and J lost 0, with 12 bases in between. The length of the CDR3 is 16 residues. Germline lookup yields CDR1 KGHSH and CDR2 LQKENI. CDR3 protein: CASSPVGGPSTDTQYF. CDR3 DNA: TGTGCCAGCTCACCAGTCGGCGGTCCTAGCACAGATACGCAGTATTTT.